This TCR beta chain was found in a study of cytomegalovirus exposure and HLA in healthy donors. Study details: Early released data had about 80 million unique TCRs, all coming from HLA-typed donors. Regarding the study as a whole: Researchers left out some V segments, among them TRBV6-2 and TRBV6-3, as indistinguishable. Sequencing depth across donors, presence/absence analyses assumed, was roughly uniform. HLA restriction was apparent for most CMV-associated TCR beta chains in a later analysis.

Points on this clone: Its specificity is not known.

The study ran its PCR with 60 Vbeta and 13 Jbeta primers. Profiling relied on immunoSEQ multiplex PCR, and the TCRdb table lists in-frame clones only, not all of them. In the table there are 200,000 or so clones, 60% to 80% of which are singletons. Trimming removed 1 base from V and 8 bases from J, with 15 bases in between. The CDR3 totals 15 residues. From germline, CDR1 is MGHDK and CDR2 SYGVNS. The chain recombines TRBV25-1 with TRBJ2-1, with D maybe TRBD2 (6 bases). The sequenced sample consisted of PBMCs. The receptor comes from a woman in her 30s in good health and CMV-seropositive. The CDR3 bases are TGTGCCAGCAGTGAATTTCGGGAGCGCAAGGATGAGCAGTTCTTC. Its protein is CASSEFRERKDEQFF. The whole variable domain, filled in from reference TRBV25-1 and TRBJ2-1, reads EADIYQTPRYLVIGTGKKITLECSQTMGHDKMYWYQQDPGMELHLIHYSYGVNSTEKGDLSSESTVSRIRTEHFPLTLESARPSHTSQYLCASSEFRERKDEQFFGPGTRLTVL.